The present T cell receptor (beta chain) was sequenced within a study of spatial heterogeneity in lung cancer. Study-wide findings and caveats: Expanded tumor TCRs that were ubiquitous appeared in blood more at resection than follow-up.

TCR cDNA molecules each carried a unique molecular identifier. Each CDR3 protein gets one entry after TCRdb re-called the 5' RACE reads with MiXCR. Of approximately 52,000 distinct CDR3 sequences listed, roughly 7% were seen once; the top ten hold approximately 2.9%. Time point here: sample taken at primary tumor resection. Unsorted whole RNA from tumor, nontumor lung or frozen PBMC underwent sequencing. There were 72 donors, all of them untreated patients with early-stage non-small cell lung cancer. This CDR3 spans 12 amino acids. Germline V lookup: CDR1 MNHEY, CDR2 SVGEGT. Trimming shortened V by 5 bases and J by 4 bases, and 9 bases separated the two germline ends. This clonotype has a count of ten or more. Its target is unknown.

The receptor was isolated from a female donor with early-stage non-small cell lung cancer. The material sequenced was PBMCs, taken at surgery. The rearrangement uses TRBV6-2 or TRBV6-3 and TRBJ2-7; D might be TRBD1 or TRBD2, each matching 6 bases. The CDR3 DNA reads as TGTGCCAGCAGTGGGGGGCTGTACGAGCAGTACTTC. It yields the protein CASSGGLYEQYF.